This T cell receptor (beta chain) emerged from a study of blood T cell dynamics during melanoma immunotherapy. Worth noting for this clone: Different DNA sequences within this sample yield the same CDR3.

This CDR3 comprises 10 residues. The germline V gene has CDR1 SQVTM and CDR2 ANQGSEA. V lost 0 bases and J lost 11, with 7 bases in between. Stated time point: pre-treatment baseline. The data were produced by immunoSEQ multiplex PCR, yet TCRdb's version contains in-frame clones alone and is incomplete. The sample lists some 25,000 clones, approximately 88% occurring once. Sequences were derived from blood, sampled from a patient treated with checkpoint blockade. The clonotype originates from a human donor with melanoma. The rearrangement uses TRBV29-1 and TRBJ1-1, with D possibly TRBD1 on 5 matching bases. The CDR3 nucleotides read TGCAGCGTTGAAGAAGGGGCGGCTTTCTTT. This encodes CSVEEGAAFF.